The 30 T cell receptor beta chains below come from one sample, sequenced in a study of shared clonotypes between healthy human individuals. Produced via immunoSEQ multiplex PCR; TCRdb's table is partial and in-frame only. Here the sample spans approximately 1,500,000 clones, more than 95% being singletons. Sequencing was performed on naive CD4+ T cells sorted from blood. Subset defined: CD45RA+ positively selected. The receptors originated from a man aged 30 to 39 in good health.

The chain is built from TRBV28 and TRBJ2-5; 10 bases map to TRBD2. Trimming removed 6 bases from V and 1 base from J; junction bases left unmatched: 20. Germline CDR1 is MDHEN and CDR2 is SYDVKM. This CDR3 comprises 20 residues. For the CDR3, the DNA is TGTGCCAGCAGCCGCGGACGGGTAGGGGCTAGCGGGAGTTCCCAAGAGACCCAGTACTTC. Protein: CASSRGRVGASGSSQETQYF.

As for this clone: Distinct nucleotide sequences in the sample also encode this CDR3. The chain couples TRBV5-1 to TRBJ2-1, with a weak D call TRBD2 (5 bases). The CDR3 covers 13 residues. Germline V gene data show CDR1 as SGHRS and CDR2 as YFSETQ. Trimming removed 5 bases from V and 0 bases from J, with 6 bases in between. This chain's CDR3 is CASSRDSYNEQFF. The CDR3 DNA is TGCGCCAGCAGTCGGGACTCCTACAATGAGCAGTTCTTC.

The V gene is TRBV5-1, the J gene TRBJ1-2; D not resolved. Looked up from germline, CDR1 is SGHRS and CDR2 is YFSETQ. Trimming removed 4 bases at V and 2 bases at J, with 15 bases between. This CDR3 is built from 15 residues. CDR3 in amino acids: CASSPPGPSNYGYTF. CDR3 bases: TGCGCCAGCAGCCCCCCTGGACCGTCGAACTATGGCTACACCTTC.

As DNA, the CDR3 is TGTGCCAGCAGCATTGAGGCGATCCACGAGCAGTACTTC. Translated: CASSIEAIHEQYF. The rearrangement joins TRBV5-4 to TRBJ2-7; D not resolved. V lost 4 bases and J lost 5, with 13 bases in between. The length of the CDR3 is 13 residues. Looked up from germline, CDR1 is SGHNT and CDR2 is YYREEE (reference sequence).

J is TRBJ2-5 and V is TRBV5-4; D gene ambiguous. Germline values: CDR1 SGHNT, CDR2 YYREEE (reference sequence). The CDR3 covers 12 residues. V lost 3 bases to trimming and J lost 5 bases, with 8 bases between them. The CDR3 coding sequence is TGTGCCAGCAGCTATCCGCGGGAGACCCAGTACTTC. Translating gives CASSYPRETQYF.

This rearrangement joins TRBV5-1 to TRBJ1-1; D is unclear. V was pared by 2 bases and J by 4 bases, with 9 bases between. This CDR3 spans 13 amino acids. From germline, CDR1 is SGHRS and CDR2 YFSETQ. CDR3 in amino acids: CASSFDVSTEAFF. The CDR3 DNA is TGCGCCAGCAGCTTTGATGTTTCCACTGAAGCTTTCTTT.

A single count supports this clone. The V and J genes are TRBV28 and TRBJ1-2, with 11 bases fitting TRBD1. The CDR3 has 16 amino acids. Germline V gene lookup returns CDR1 MDHEN and CDR2 SYDVKM. Unmatched junction bases numbered 9, after V lost 3 bases and J lost 6 bases. This CDR3 reads CASSLDRGLSRNGYTF. CDR3 DNA sequence: TGTGCCAGCAGTTTGGACAGGGGGCTAAGTCGGAATGGCTACACCTTC.

In this sample, this clone turned up once. The chain combines TRBV9 with TRBJ2-3; TRBD2 is a possible D gene (6 bases). From germline, CDR1 is SGDLS and CDR2 YYNGEE. This CDR3 comprises 15 residues. Trimming pared 4 bases from V and 2 bases from J, leaving 14 bases between. In nucleotides, the CDR3 is TGTGCCAGCAGCCCCCGGGACTCCAACACAGATACGCAGTATTTT. This translates into CASSPRDSNTDTQYF.

This chain links TRBV4-1 with TRBJ2-1; D unclear. The CDR3 has 15 residues. The V gene's germline CDR1 is MGHRA and CDR2 YSYEKL. Deletions cut 3 bases from V and 7 bases from J, with 16 bases between. The DNA of the CDR3 is TGCGCCAGCAGCCAGAACCCCACTACCCTGAATGAGCAGTTCTTC. It yields the protein CASSQNPTTLNEQFF.

The chain is built from TRBV5-4 and TRBJ2-5; perhaps TRBD1 as D (6 bases). The CDR3 extends over 13 amino acids. CDR1 and CDR2 (germline): SGHNT, YYREEE (reference sequence). Trimming removed 2 bases from V and 3 bases from J, with 8 bases in between. CDR3 in amino acids: CASSFPGEETQYF. The CDR3 bases are TGTGCCAGCAGCTTCCCAGGGGAAGAGACCCAGTACTTC.

V is TRBV5-6 and J is TRBJ2-7; D may be TRBD1 (6 bases). Trimming left V 2 bases short and J 2 bases short, with 14 bases between. CDR3 length: 15 residues. CDR1 SGHDT and CDR2 YYEEEE come from the germline V gene. CDR3 nucleotide sequence: TGTGCCAGCAGCTTTAGGGGGAGTAAGGCCTACGAGCAGTACTTC. Its translation is CASSFRGSKAYEQYF.

The chain employs TRBV7-2 and TRBJ2-3; 12 bases fit TRBD2. The germline gives CDR1 SGHTA, CDR2 FQGNSA. The CDR3 totals 17 residues. V gave up 5 bases and J gave up 5 bases; unmatched junction bases: 11. In DNA form, the CDR3 reads TGTGCCAGCAGCACCAAGCGACTAGCGGGAGCCGGAGATACGCAGTATTTT. Its translation: CASSTKRLAGAGDTQYF.

V gene TRBV5-1 combines with J gene TRBJ2-3, with TRBD2 identical over 8 bases. The CDR3 consists of 15 residues. V lost 4 bases, J lost 4 bases, and 8 bases stayed unmatched. Germline V lookup: CDR1 SGHRS, CDR2 YFSETQ. This CDR3 is CASSASGSISDTQYF. In DNA form, the CDR3 reads TGCGCCAGCAGCGCCAGCGGGAGTATTTCAGATACGCAGTATTTT.

This clone showed up just once. The chain joins TRBV11-2 to TRBJ2-5; 11 nucleotides match TRBD1. The V and J ends lost 5 bases and 5 bases, in that order; junction bases with no gene match: 10. The V gene's germline CDR1 is SGHAT and CDR2 FQNNGV. The CDR3 has 16 residues. CDR3 protein: CASSPRGQGVRETQYF. The CDR3 bases are TGTGCCAGCAGCCCAAGGGGACAGGGGGTGCGTGAGACCCAGTACTTC.

The CDR3 DNA reads TGTGCCAGCAGCGTAGCCGGGGCCGGCAATCAGCCCCAGCATTTT. Translated, it gives CASSVAGAGNQPQHF. The rearrangement links TRBV9 to TRBJ1-5; D is possibly TRBD1 (5 bases). Looked up from germline, CDR1 is SGDLS and CDR2 is YYNGEE. This CDR3 is 15 amino acids long. Trimming took 0 bases from V and 2 from J, leaving 9 bases between them.

The J gene is TRBJ1-1, the V gene TRBV6-5; tentatively, D is TRBD1 (6 bases). The CDR3 length is 15 residues. Germline CDR1 reads MNHEY; CDR2 reads SVGAGI. Trimming removed 2 bases at V and 0 bases at J, with 10 bases between. In DNA form, the CDR3 reads TGTGCCAGCAGTTACAGGGACATTGTGAACACTGAAGCTTTCTTT. It codes for CASSYRDIVNTEAFF.

Notes on this clone: The junction shows a germline mismatch at one end, possibly a read error. The V gene is TRBV6-1, the J gene TRBJ2-2, with TRBD1 matching 7 bases. The CDR3 length is 15 residues. Germline assignment: CDR1 MNHNS and CDR2 SASEGT. The chain's CDR3 is CASRIGQAKTGELFF. The CDR3 DNA is TGTGCCAGCAGAATAGGACAGGCGAAAACCGGGGAGCTGTTTTTT.

The chain recombines TRBV28 with TRBJ2-3, with 10 bases lining up with TRBD1. This CDR3 spans 14 amino acids. Trimming at V came to 5 bases and at J to 3 bases, leaving 2 bases not matched to a gene. CDR1 and CDR2 (germline): MDHEN, SYDVKM. The CDR3 coding sequence is TGTGCCAGCAGTGGGGACAGGGGAACAGATACGCAGTATTTT. This encodes CASSGDRGTDTQYF. The full variable domain, completed using reference TRBV28 and TRBJ2-3, is DVKVTQSSRYLVKRTGEKVFLECVQDMDHENMFWYRQDPGLGLRLIYFSYDVKMKEKGDIPEGYSVSREKKERFSLILESASTNQTSMYLCASSGDRGTDTQYFGPGTRLTVL.

The chain employs TRBV9 and TRBJ2-7; D is perhaps TRBD2 (5 bases). Trimming removed 1 base from V and 6 bases from J, with 17 bases in between. The length of the CDR3 is 15 residues. Germline-derived CDR1 and CDR2 are SGDLS and YYNGEE. CDR3 DNA: TGTGCCAGCAGCGTATCCCCCGAGGGCCCATCCGAGCAGTACTTC. It is translated as CASSVSPEGPSEQYF. The complete variable domain, with remaining parts taken from reference TRBV9 and TRBJ2-7, reads DSGVTQTPKHLITATGQRVTLRCSPRSGDLSVYWYQQSLDQGLQFLIQYYNGEERAKGNILERFSAQQFPDLHSELNLSSLELGDSALYFCASSVSPEGPSEQYFGPGTRLTVT.

This chain uses TRBV10-2 with TRBJ2-4; TRBD1 is a possible D gene (5 bases). Germline V gene lookup returns CDR1 WSHSY and CDR2 SAAADI. The V gene lost 10 bases and the J gene lost 2 bases, with 12 bases spanning the gap. CDR3 length: 13 residues. The CDR3: CATKTDSKNIQYF. CDR3 nucleotide sequence: TGCGCCACCAAGACAGACTCCAAAAACATTCAGTACTTC.

Concerning this clone itself: Mismatch with germline at one junction end may stem from a read error. The genes are TRBV7-7 and TRBJ2-7; 8 positions match TRBD1. Germline CDR1 and CDR2: SSHAT and FNYEAQ (reference sequence). This CDR3 contains 15 residues. The DNA for the CDR3 is TGTGCTAGCAGCGCAGAGAGGACAGGGCTTAGCGAGCAGTACTTC. Translated, it gives CASSAERTGLSEQYF.

The gene calls are TRBV27 and TRBJ2-3; the match to TRBD2 covers 13 bases. The CDR3 covers 17 residues. Germline V gene data show CDR1 as MNHEY and CDR2 as SMNVEV (reference sequence). The V gene end was trimmed by 6 bases and the J gene end by 4 bases; junction bases not matched to a gene: 10. The DNA for the CDR3 is TGTGCCAGCAGAAAATTTGGACTAGCGGGAGTCCCAGATACGCAGTATTTT. Translated: CASRKFGLAGVPDTQYF.

The chain recombines TRBV10-3 with TRBJ2-3, with D possibly TRBD2 on 6 matching bases. This CDR3 is built from 17 residues. Trimming pared 3 bases from V and 3 bases from J, leaving 19 bases between. Germline assignment: CDR1 ENHRY and CDR2 SYGVKD. DNA for the CDR3: TGTGCCATCAGTGATAGGGGAACGGGAGTACATACAGATACGCAGTATTTT. It codes for CAISDRGTGVHTDTQYF.

The V gene is TRBV18, the J gene TRBJ2-3; 12 nucleotides agree with TRBD2. Trimming took 4 bases from V and 0 from J; bases not matched to a gene: 8. This CDR3 contains 18 residues. Germline V gives CDR1 KGHSH, CDR2 LQKENI. CDR3 DNA: TGTGCCAGCTCACTAAGGAGCGGGACTAGCGGGAGCACAGATACGCAGTATTTT. Its protein product is CASSLRSGTSGSTDTQYF.

V usage is TRBV6-5 and J usage is TRBJ2-1; no clear D gene. This CDR3 has 13 residues. Germline V gene data show CDR1 as MNHEY and CDR2 as SVGAGI. V was trimmed by 6 bases and J by 4 bases, leaving 10 bases between them. The CDR3: CASRPSVYNEQFF. DNA of the CDR3: TGTGCCAGCAGACCCAGCGTGTACAATGAGCAGTTCTTC.

The J gene is TRBJ1-5, the V gene TRBV5-1; weak D call: TRBD1 (6 bases). This CDR3 comprises 17 residues. CDR1 SGHRS and CDR2 YFSETQ come from the germline V gene. V was cut by 0 bases and J by 2 bases, with 15 bases left in between. The CDR3 bases are TGCGCCAGCAGCTTGGGAGTACAGGGCGGCGGCAATCAGCCCCAGCATTTT. It codes for CASSLGVQGGGNQPQHF.

The genes are TRBV7-6 and TRBJ2-1; 13 nucleotides agree with TRBD2. Germline CDR1 and CDR2: SGHVS and FNYEAQ. The trim removed 3 bases at V and 6 bases at J, leaving 11 bases unmatched. There are 18 residues in the CDR3. The CDR3 coding sequence is TGTGCCAGCAGCTTCGATTCGGGACTAGCGGGACCGGGCAATGAGCAGTTCTTC. Its translation: CASSFDSGLAGPGNEQFF.

The chain has TRBV10-1 and TRBJ2-7; TRBD2 matches at 14 bases. V lost 6 bases, J lost 5 bases, and 6 bases stayed unmatched. Germline V gene sequence: CDR1 WNHNN, CDR2 SYGVQD (reference sequence). The CDR3 covers 15 residues. CDR3 sequence: CASSFGTSGSHEQYF. CDR3 nucleotide sequence: TGCGCCAGCAGCTTTGGGACTAGCGGGAGCCACGAGCAGTACTTC.

For the CDR3, the DNA is TGTGCCAGCAGTTTGGGGAACCAAGGACAATCCCTCTATGGCTACACCTTC. Its translation is CASSLGNQGQSLYGYTF. The genes are TRBV28 and TRBJ1-2; D is possibly TRBD1 (5 bases). V was trimmed by 3 bases and J by 4 bases, leaving 21 bases between them. Per germline, CDR1 MDHEN and CDR2 SYDVKM. The CDR3 sequence is 17 residues long.

This chain links TRBV5-4 with TRBJ2-7, with D tentatively TRBD2 (5 bases). The CDR3 is 15 amino acids. Deletions cut 2 bases from V and 7 bases from J, with 19 bases between. The germline V gene has CDR1 SGHNT and CDR2 YYREEE (reference sequence). The CDR3 nucleotides read TGTGCCAGCAGCTTCGTGGAAGGACTTACGGGGGAGCAGTACTTC. It is translated as CASSFVEGLTGEQYF.